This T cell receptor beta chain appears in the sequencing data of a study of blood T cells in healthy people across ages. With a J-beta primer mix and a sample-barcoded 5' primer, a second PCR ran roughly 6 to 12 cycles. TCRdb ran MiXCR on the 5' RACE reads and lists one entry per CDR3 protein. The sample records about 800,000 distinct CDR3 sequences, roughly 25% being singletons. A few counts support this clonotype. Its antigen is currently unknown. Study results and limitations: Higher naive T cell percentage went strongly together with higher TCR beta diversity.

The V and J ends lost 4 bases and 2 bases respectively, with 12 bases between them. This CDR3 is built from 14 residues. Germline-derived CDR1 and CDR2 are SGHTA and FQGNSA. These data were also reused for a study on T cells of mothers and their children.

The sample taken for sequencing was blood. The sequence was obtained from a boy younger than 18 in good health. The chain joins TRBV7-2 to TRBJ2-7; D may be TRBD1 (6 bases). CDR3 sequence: CASSSTGNPYEQYF. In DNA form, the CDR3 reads TGTGCCAGCAGCTCGACAGGAAACCCCTACGAGCAGTACTTC.